These T cell receptor beta chains were read from a single sample in a study of blood T cell repertoires in COVID-19. TCRdb's table, derived via immunoSEQ multiplex PCR, lists solely in-frame clones and lacks some. Among under 300,000 clones, 86% were seen once, and the ten largest hold roughly a sixth. Sample: PBMCs or T cells enriched from blood (not recorded which). Receptor source: a young man who had recovered from COVID-19. Each CDR3 is given with its conserved first and last residue. Fields, in order: V gene, clone size, J gene, D gene, CDR3 DNA, CDR3 protein. The D gene is left open where the match is weak. Clone size is not always given. Where it is, it says once, few, many or a class for expanded clones.

>TRBV5-4|-|TRBJ1-3|TRBD1
TGTGCCAGCAGCTGGGGAACAGGGGGCTCTGGAAACACCATATATTTT
CASSWGTGGSGNTIYF
>TRBV4-2|-|TRBJ1-4|TRBD1
TGTGCCAGCAGCCAAGATACGGGGGACAGGGATCAGATTTTT
CASSQDTGDRDQIF
>TRBV15|-|TRBJ2-2|-
TGTGCCACCAGCAGAAACTTCGAGCCCGGGGAGCTGTTTTTT
CATSRNFEPGELFF
>TRBV5-4|-|TRBJ2-5|TRBD1
TGTGCCAGCAGCTCCCTCCGGGACAGGGATCAAGAGACCCAGTACTTC
CASSSLRDRDQETQYF
>TRBV5-1|-|TRBJ2-5|TRBD1
TGCGCCAGCAGCTTACCGGGACAGGGGGAGACCCAGTACTTC
CASSLPGQGETQYF
>TRBV7-8|-|TRBJ2-7|TRBD2
TGTGCCAGCAGCCCAATAGCGGGAGCACCCTACGAGCAGTACTTC
CASSPIAGAPYEQYF
>TRBV12-3/TRBV12-4|-|TRBJ1-5|-
TGTGCCAGCAGCGCGGGGGCTCAGCCCCAGCATTTT
CASSAGAQPQHF
>TRBV6-5|many|TRBJ1-6|TRBD1
TGTGCCAGCAGTTGGGGGCCGGACAGGGAACGTTTGGCCCTCCACTTT
CASSWGPDRERLALHF
>TRBV7-8|-|TRBJ2-7|TRBD1
TGTGCCAGCAGCTGGCAAAGAGGGACAGACATCTCCTACGAGCAGTACTTC
CASSWQRGTDISYEQYF
>TRBV5-1|-|TRBJ2-1|-
TGCGCCAGCAGCTTGGGCGCACTAAACAATGAGCAGTTCTTC
CASSLGALNNEQFF
>TRBV6-1|many|TRBJ2-1|-
TGTGCCAGCAGTGAGAAGAGTGAGAACAATGAGCAGTTCTTC
CASSEKSENNEQFF
>TRBV11-2|-|TRBJ1-2|-
TGTGCCAGCAGCTTAGATCAGTCCTATGGCTACACCTTC
CASSLDQSYGYTF
>TRBV7-6|-|TRBJ2-1|TRBD1
TGTGCCAGCAGCTTAGGCACAGGGGCCTCCTACAATGAGCAGTTCTTC
CASSLGTGASYNEQFF
>TRBV28|-|TRBJ1-2|-
TGTGCCAGCAGTTTGACTCAGGGAAGCTATGGCTACACCTTC
CASSLTQGSYGYTF
>TRBV7-9|-|TRBJ1-6|TRBD1
TGTGCCAGCAGCGAGACGACAGGGGGCCTAAATTCACCCCTCCACTTT
CASSETTGGLNSPLHF
>TRBV6-1|-|TRBJ1-2|TRBD1
TGTGCCAGCAGTGAGGGACAGGGGGTCTATGGCTACACCTTC
CASSEGQGVYGYTF
>TRBV28|-|TRBJ1-6|-
TGTGCCAGCAGTTTGTCGGGGAATAATTCACCCCTCCACTTT
CASSLSGNNSPLHF
>TRBV11-1|-|TRBJ1-3|TRBD1
TGTGCCAGCAGCAAAATACAGGGGGCATCTGGAAACACCATATATTTT
CASSKIQGASGNTIYF
>TRBV10-3|many|TRBJ2-2|-
TGTGCCATCAGTGAGTCGAGTTTCGGCGGGGAGCTGTTTTTT
CAISESSFGGELFF